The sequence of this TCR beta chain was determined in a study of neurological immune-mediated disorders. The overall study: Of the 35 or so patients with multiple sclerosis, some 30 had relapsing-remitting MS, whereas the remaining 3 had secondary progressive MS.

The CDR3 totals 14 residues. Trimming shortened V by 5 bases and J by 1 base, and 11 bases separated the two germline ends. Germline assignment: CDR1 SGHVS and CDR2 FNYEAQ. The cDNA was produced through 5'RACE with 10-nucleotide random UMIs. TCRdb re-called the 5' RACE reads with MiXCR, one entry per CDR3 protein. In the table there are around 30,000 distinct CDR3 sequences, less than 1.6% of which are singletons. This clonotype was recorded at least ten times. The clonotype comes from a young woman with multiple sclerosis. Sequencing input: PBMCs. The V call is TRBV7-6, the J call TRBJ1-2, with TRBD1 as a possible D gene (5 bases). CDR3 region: CASSPRQSNYGYTF. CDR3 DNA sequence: TGTGCCAGCAGCCCCAGACAGAGTAACTATGGCTACACCTTC.